Described below is a single T cell receptor (beta chain) sequence and its context. Its specific antigen is unknown. Nothing much larger sits one base from this clone, and base qualities are not available. Compared with germline, V lacks 4 bases and J lacks 5 bases; bases without a gene match: 9. There are 15 amino acids in the CDR3, from cysteine to phenylalanine inclusive. The retained sequence is limited to the CDR3, 45 bases, with the frame set at the first base. CDR1 SGHDT and CDR2 YYEEEE are derived from the germline V gene. The data derive from a study of technical replicates of blood from several donors (dated 2017 in TCRdb). Libraries were constructed by the immunoSEQ multiplex PCR assay. TCRdb obtained this table from immuneACCESS and retained in-frame rearrangements with V and J assigned. These tables miss some clones; where compared with another copy, unresolved V genes account for less than half of the shortfall, and the remainder is unexplained. Within this sample are about 12,000 clones, with approximately 96% of them counted one time only. 6.3% of the sample is held by the ten biggest clonotypes.

Input material: PBMCs. This sequence was found in a human donor in good health. The chain uses TRBV5-6 and TRBJ2-5, with 9 middle bases fitting TRBD2. The DNA sequence is as follows: TGTGCCAGCAGCCCCAGCGGGAGGATGGGGGAGACCCAGTACTTC. The resulting protein is CASSPSGRMGETQYF.